This entry features one T cell receptor beta chain sequence. The antigen is undetermined. This sample is part of a study of cytomegalovirus exposure and HLA in healthy donors. Notes on the study in general: Cytomegalovirus-associated TCR beta chains were listed, numbering approximately 150. A classifier reportedly called cytomegalovirus status with high sensitivity and specificity. Most sequenced TCRs were rare (though some public TCRs occurred in many donors).

PCR employed 60 Vbeta and 13 Jbeta primers. Authors' methods: Roughly 10 million shared chains were among around 80 million unique TCR beta chains counted in a later analysis. Profiled with immunoSEQ multiplex PCR; TCRdb holds only in-frame clones, not every one. The DNA was the basis for D and trimming; V, J and clone size are from that table. This table has around 170,000 clones, roughly 82% appearing once. Per germline, CDR1 SGHNT and CDR2 YENEEA. V shed 4 bases, J shed 9 bases, and the junction held 6 bases outside the gene matches. There are 14 residues in the CDR3. Sequencing input: PBMCs. The source is a woman aged 45-60 years in good health and CMV-seropositive. The chain carries TRBV11-3 and TRBJ2-1; TRBD1 agrees at 10 bases. The CDR3, as DNA: TGTGCCAGCAGCTACCGGGACAGGGGAGTTGAGCAGTTCTTC. This sequence encodes CASSYRDRGVEQFF. The entire variable domain, with the rest obtained from reference TRBV11-3 and TRBJ2-1, is as follows: EAGVVQSPRYKIIEKKQPVAFWCNPISGHNTLYWYLQNLGQGPELLIRYENEEAVDDSQLPKDRFSAERLKGVDSTLKIQPAELGDSAVYLCASSYRDRGVEQFFGPGTRLTVL.